This T cell receptor beta chain was captured in a study of shared clonotypes between healthy human individuals. Trimming left V 5 bases short and J 4 bases short, with 15 bases between. Germline lookup yields CDR1 SGHTA and CDR2 FQGNSA. The CDR3 consists of 15 residues. Study outcomes and limitations: Among the subsets, naive ones generally showed larger estimated richness than memory ones.

Generated by immunoSEQ multiplex PCR, the TCRdb table keeps only in-frame clones and is missing some. In the table there are 1,400,000 or so clones, 97% to 99% of which are singletons. Details on this clone: The antigen remains undetermined.

The TCR was taken from a man younger than 45 in good health. The J gene is TRBJ2-1, the V gene TRBV7-2; no definite D call. Material: naive CD4+ T cells sorted from blood. This sample's subset: CD45RA+ positively selected. CDR3 nucleotide sequence: TGTGCCAGCAGCCCCGACTGGTCTATATACAATGAGCAGTTCTTC. Its protein product is CASSPDWSIYNEQFF.